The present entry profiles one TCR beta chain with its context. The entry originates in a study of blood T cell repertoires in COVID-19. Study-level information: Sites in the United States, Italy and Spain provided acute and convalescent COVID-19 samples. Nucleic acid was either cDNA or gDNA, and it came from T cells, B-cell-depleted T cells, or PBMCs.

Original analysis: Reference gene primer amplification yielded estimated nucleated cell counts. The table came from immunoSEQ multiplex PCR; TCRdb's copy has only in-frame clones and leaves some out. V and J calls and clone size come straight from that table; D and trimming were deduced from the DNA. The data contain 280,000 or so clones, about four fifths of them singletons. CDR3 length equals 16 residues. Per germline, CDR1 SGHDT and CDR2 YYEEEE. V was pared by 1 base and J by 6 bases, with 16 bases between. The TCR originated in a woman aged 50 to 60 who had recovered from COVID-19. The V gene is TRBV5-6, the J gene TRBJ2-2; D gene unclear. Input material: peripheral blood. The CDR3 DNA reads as TGTGCCAGCAGCTTGTACGGCATAGGCGGCGCCGGGGAGCTGTTTTTT. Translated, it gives CASSLYGIGGAGELFF.